This entry features one T cell receptor beta chain sequence. In the original processing: Amplification from reference gene primers served as the basis for estimated nucleated cell counts. Libraries were prepared by immunoSEQ multiplex PCR; TCRdb keeps only in-frame clonotypes and omits some of them. For V, J and clone size, that table is used; D and trimming come from the DNA. Of approximately 91,000 clones listed, around 79% are singletons. This sample is part of a study of blood T cell repertoires in COVID-19. Study-wide background: Donors in the United States, Italy and Spain gave samples during acute or convalescent COVID-19. T cells, B-cell-depleted T cells, or PBMCs provided the cDNA or gDNA that served as material.

There are 16 residues in the CDR3. Per germline, CDR1 LGHNA and CDR2 YSLEER. Unmatched junction bases numbered 9, after V lost 3 bases and J lost 2 bases. The chain couples TRBV4-3 to TRBJ2-5, with TRBD1 matching 7 bases. Sequences were obtained from peripheral blood. The TCR originated in a woman older than 75 with acute or convalescent COVID-19. The CDR3 nucleotides are TGCGCCAGCAGCCACTCCTCGACAGGGCAACAAGAGACCCAGTACTTC. Translating gives CASSHSSTGQQETQYF.